These T cell receptor beta chains were read from a single sample in a study of blood T cell repertoires in COVID-19. Only in-frame clones appear in the TCRdb table, and some are missing; sequencing was by immunoSEQ multiplex PCR. This sample has 250,000 to 400,000 clones, with roughly 90% found just once. The sequenced material came from peripheral blood. The source is a woman between 25 and 40 years old with COVID-19, enrolled during active disease. The CDR3 runs from the conserved cysteine through the conserved F or W. Fields, in order: clone size, V gene, J gene, D gene, CDR3 DNA, CDR3 protein. The D gene is left open where the match is weak. Clone size is shown for a subset of rows, as once, few, many or a class of expanded clone.

clone size: few; V gene: TRBV30; J gene: TRBJ2-7; D gene: NA; CDR3 DNA: TGTGCCTGGATGGGGGGGCTCTCCTACGAGCAGTACTTC; CDR3 protein: CAWMGGLSYEQYF
clone size: NA; V gene: TRBV9; J gene: TRBJ2-7; D gene: NA; CDR3 DNA: TGTGCCAGCAGCGTAGAGGAATCAGGGAGGAACGAGCAGTACTTC; CDR3 protein: CASSVEESGRNEQYF
clone size: NA; V gene: TRBV10-2; J gene: TRBJ2-7; D gene: TRBD2; CDR3 DNA: TGCGCCAGCACCAGCAGGGAGGGTATCCACGAGCAGTACTTC; CDR3 protein: CASTSREGIHEQYF
clone size: NA; V gene: TRBV3-1/TRBV3-2; J gene: TRBJ2-3; D gene: NA; CDR3 DNA: TGTGCCAGCAGCCAAGTCCAGGGATCAGGCGCTAGCACAGATACGCAGTATTTT; CDR3 protein: CASSQVQGSGASTDTQYF
clone size: NA; V gene: TRBV4-1; J gene: TRBJ2-1; D gene: TRBD2; CDR3 DNA: TGCGCCAGCAGCCCGAATCCTAGCGGCTCCTACAATGAGCAGTTCTTC; CDR3 protein: CASSPNPSGSYNEQFF
clone size: NA; V gene: TRBV5-6; J gene: TRBJ2-2; D gene: NA; CDR3 DNA: TGTGCCAGCAGCGAGACTGGTATTTCCGTTAACACCGGGGAGCTGTTTTTT; CDR3 protein: CASSETGISVNTGELFF
clone size: NA; V gene: TRBV27; J gene: TRBJ1-6; D gene: TRBD1; CDR3 DNA: TGTGCCAGCAGTTTATATGTGACAGGGAATAATTCACCCCTCCACTTT; CDR3 protein: CASSLYVTGNNSPLHF
clone size: NA; V gene: TRBV6-5; J gene: TRBJ2-1; D gene: TRBD2; CDR3 DNA: TGTGCCAGCACCGGGACTAGCGGGTTTAATGAGCAGTTCTTC; CDR3 protein: CASTGTSGFNEQFF
clone size: NA; V gene: TRBV5-1; J gene: TRBJ1-1; D gene: NA; CDR3 DNA: TGCGCCGGCAGCTTGGCTAGGGACACTACCTCCACTGAAGCTTTCTTT; CDR3 protein: CAGSLARDTTSTEAFF
clone size: NA; V gene: TRBV5-1; J gene: TRBJ2-7; D gene: NA; CDR3 DNA: TGCGCCAGCAGCTTGGCAGCCGGGGGGACAAATCGCTACGAGCAGTACTTC; CDR3 protein: CASSLAAGGTNRYEQYF
clone size: NA; V gene: TRBV3-1/TRBV3-2; J gene: TRBJ2-1; D gene: NA; CDR3 DNA: TGTGCCAGCAGCCAAGATTCACTAGCCCAGCCCAATGAGCAGTTCTTC; CDR3 protein: CASSQDSLAQPNEQFF
clone size: NA; V gene: TRBV28; J gene: TRBJ1-1; D gene: NA; CDR3 DNA: TGTGCCAGCAGTCCGAGGTACACTGAAGCTTTCTTT; CDR3 protein: CASSPRYTEAFF